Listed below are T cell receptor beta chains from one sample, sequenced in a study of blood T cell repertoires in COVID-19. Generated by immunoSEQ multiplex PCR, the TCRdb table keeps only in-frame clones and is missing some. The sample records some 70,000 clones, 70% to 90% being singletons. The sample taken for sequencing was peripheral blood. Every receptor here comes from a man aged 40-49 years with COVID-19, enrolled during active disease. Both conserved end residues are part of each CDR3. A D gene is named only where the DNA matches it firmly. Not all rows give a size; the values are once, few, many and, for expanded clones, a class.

CDR3aa: CASERASGIETQYF
CDR3nt: TGTGCCAGCGAAAGGGCTAGCGGGATAGAGACCCAGTACTTC
j_gene: TRBJ2-5
v_gene: TRBV2
d_gene: TRBD2
abundance: NA

CDR3aa: CASKFKGQGVVANSGNTIYF
CDR3nt: TGCGCCAGCAAGTTTAAGGGACAGGGGGTTGTTGCCAACTCTGGAAACACCATATATTTT
j_gene: TRBJ1-3
v_gene: TRBV5-1
d_gene: TRBD1
abundance: NA

CDR3aa: CASSQDGGTGTSFF
CDR3nt: TGTGCCAGCAGCCAAGACGGGGGGACAGGGACGTCTTTCTTT
j_gene: TRBJ1-1
v_gene: TRBV14
d_gene: TRBD1
abundance: once

CDR3aa: CASRGGGRNTIYF
CDR3nt: TGTGCCAGCAGAGGCGGTGGTAGAAACACCATATATTTT
j_gene: TRBJ1-3
v_gene: TRBV25-1
d_gene: NA
abundance: few

CDR3aa: CASSQGLVSYEQYF
CDR3nt: TGTGCCAGCAGCCAAGGTCTAGTTTCCTACGAGCAGTACTTC
j_gene: TRBJ2-7
v_gene: TRBV3-1/TRBV3-2
d_gene: NA
abundance: NA

CDR3aa: CASSSRRGVRGTDTQYF
CDR3nt: TGTGCCAGCAGCTCCCGAAGGGGTGTAAGAGGCACAGATACGCAGTATTTT
j_gene: TRBJ2-3
v_gene: TRBV5-4
d_gene: NA
abundance: NA

CDR3aa: CASSSTLGTGNSGTEAFF
CDR3nt: TGTGCCAGCAGTTCTACCTTAGGGACAGGGAATAGCGGCACTGAAGCTTTCTTT
j_gene: TRBJ1-1
v_gene: TRBV2
d_gene: TRBD1
abundance: NA

CDR3aa: CASSLVAGGPGTDTQYF
CDR3nt: TGTGCCAGCAGTCTGGTAGCGGGGGGGCCGGGCACAGATACGCAGTATTTT
j_gene: TRBJ2-3
v_gene: TRBV7-7
d_gene: TRBD2
abundance: NA

CDR3aa: CASSHYRAGNTIYF
CDR3nt: TGTGCCAGCAGCCACTACAGGGCCGGAAACACCATATATTTT
j_gene: TRBJ1-3
v_gene: TRBV3-1/TRBV3-2
d_gene: NA
abundance: NA

CDR3aa: CASSLAGAGGAFF
CDR3nt: TGTGCCAGCAGCTTAGCAGGGGCCGGCGGAGCTTTCTTT
j_gene: TRBJ1-1
v_gene: TRBV11-2
d_gene: NA
abundance: NA

CDR3aa: CASSVGLAGTGETQYF
CDR3nt: TGTGCCAGCAGCGTGGGACTAGCGGGGACGGGAGAGACCCAGTACTTC
j_gene: TRBJ2-5
v_gene: TRBV5-5
d_gene: TRBD2
abundance: NA

CDR3aa: CATRAGSQHF
CDR3nt: TGTGCCACCCGGGCGGGATCCCAGCATTTT
j_gene: TRBJ1-5
v_gene: TRBV24-1
d_gene: NA
abundance: few

CDR3aa: CASSPRAVYEQYF
CDR3nt: TGTGCCAGCAGCCCCAGGGCAGTCTACGAGCAGTACTTC
j_gene: TRBJ2-7
v_gene: TRBV3-1/TRBV3-2
d_gene: NA
abundance: NA

CDR3aa: CSVGAVQETQYF
CDR3nt: TGCAGCGTAGGGGCAGTACAAGAGACCCAGTACTTC
j_gene: TRBJ2-5
v_gene: TRBV29-1
d_gene: NA
abundance: NA

CDR3aa: CASSEMKGAANSGANVLTF
CDR3nt: TGTGCCAGCAGTGAAATGAAGGGGGCTGCCAACTCTGGGGCCAACGTCCTGACTTTC
j_gene: TRBJ2-6
v_gene: TRBV2
d_gene: TRBD1
abundance: NA

CDR3aa: CASSLGGDTNQETQYF
CDR3nt: TGCGCCAGCAGCTTGGGAGGGGACACTAACCAAGAGACCCAGTACTTC
j_gene: TRBJ2-5
v_gene: TRBV5-1
d_gene: NA
abundance: few

CDR3aa: CASSRLTGSETQYF
CDR3nt: TGTGCCAGCAGTCGGCTGACAGGTTCCGAGACCCAGTACTTC
j_gene: TRBJ2-5
v_gene: TRBV6-5
d_gene: NA
abundance: NA

CDR3aa: CASSGGANEQFF
CDR3nt: TGTGCCAGCAGCGGGGGGGCGAATGAGCAGTTCTTC
j_gene: TRBJ2-1
v_gene: TRBV21-1
d_gene: NA
abundance: NA

CDR3aa: CASSQDRVLAIDNEQFF
CDR3nt: TGTGCCAGCAGCCAAGATCGGGTACTAGCGATTGACAATGAGCAGTTCTTC
j_gene: TRBJ2-1
v_gene: TRBV14
d_gene: TRBD2
abundance: once

CDR3aa: CASSLALGGAYNEQFF
CDR3nt: TGTGCCAGCAGCTTGGCCCTCGGGGGGGCCTACAATGAGCAGTTCTTC
j_gene: TRBJ2-1
v_gene: TRBV5-4
d_gene: TRBD2
abundance: NA

CDR3aa: CATNPRSVESNQPQHF
CDR3nt: TGTGCCACCAACCCCAGGTCGGTGGAAAGCAATCAGCCCCAGCATTTT
j_gene: TRBJ1-5
v_gene: TRBV19
d_gene: NA
abundance: NA

CDR3aa: CASISGGAWYEQYF
CDR3nt: TGTGCCAGCATTAGCGGGGGGGCTTGGTACGAGCAGTACTTC
j_gene: TRBJ2-7
v_gene: TRBV28
d_gene: TRBD2
abundance: NA

CDR3aa: CSIDRGHGYTF
CDR3nt: TGCAGCATAGACAGGGGGCACGGCTACACCTTC
j_gene: TRBJ1-2
v_gene: TRBV29-1
d_gene: TRBD1
abundance: NA

CDR3aa: CASTGRGGNRYEQYF
CDR3nt: TGTGCCAGCACAGGCCGGGGGGGTAATAGATACGAGCAGTACTTC
j_gene: TRBJ2-7
v_gene: TRBV6-6
d_gene: TRBD2
abundance: NA

CDR3aa: CASSETGQGFEQYF
CDR3nt: TGTGCCAGCAGTGAGACGGGACAGGGGTTCGAGCAGTACTTC
j_gene: TRBJ2-7
v_gene: TRBV2
d_gene: TRBD1
abundance: few

CDR3aa: CASSLGGTGGSPLHF
CDR3nt: TGTGCCAGCAGCTTAGGAGGGACAGGGGGTTCACCCCTCCACTTT
j_gene: TRBJ1-6
v_gene: TRBV7-6
d_gene: TRBD1
abundance: NA